The 31 T cell receptor beta chains given below trace back to one sample, sequenced in a study of T cell responses to AZD1222 COVID-19 vaccine. The table came from immunoSEQ multiplex PCR; TCRdb's copy has only in-frame clones and leaves some out. The data contain approximately 120,000 clones, about 87% of them singletons. This sample comprised peripheral blood, obtained on day 0 of AZD1222 vaccination. Source of these receptors: an adult in good health.

The V and J genes are TRBV19 and TRBJ1-5; 9 nucleotides agree with TRBD1. Germline V CDR1 and CDR2: LNHDA, SQIVND (reference sequence). The CDR3 is 14 amino acids. J was trimmed by 3 bases and V by 8 bases; bases with no gene match: 5. CDR3 protein: CASSRDRVNQPQHF. The CDR3 DNA reads as TGTGCCAGTTCCCGGGACAGGGTCAATCAGCCCCAGCATTTT.

The count of this clone is one. V is TRBV5-4 and J is TRBJ2-5; 7 positions match TRBD2. Per the germline V gene, CDR1 is SGHNT and CDR2 is YYREEE (reference sequence). V lost 5 bases to trimming and J lost 5 bases; unmatched junction nucleotides: 12. The CDR3 consists of 15 residues. The CDR3 sequence: CASRGGGAGRETQYF. The CDR3 nucleotides are TGTGCCAGCAGGGGGGGAGGGGCAGGAAGGGAGACCCAGTACTTC.

This clone was seen a single time. The J gene is TRBJ2-4, the V gene TRBV18; D tentatively reads TRBD1 or TRBD2 (5 bases each). V was clipped by 3 bases and J by 0 bases, with 15 bases between them. This CDR3 is built from 17 residues. Germline assignment: CDR1 KGHSH and CDR2 LQKENI. The CDR3 protein is CASSPGTGSLAKNIQYF. CDR3 DNA sequence: TGTGCCAGCTCACCGGGGACGGGAAGCCTAGCCAAAAACATTCAGTACTTC.

The chain employs TRBV21-1 and TRBJ1-1; whether TRBD1, the table's D call, matches the DNA was not checked. TRBV21-1 is reported as a pseudogene. CDR3 size: 18 residues. CDR3 sequence: CASSTLGQDRGRATEAFF. CDR3 sequence (DNA): TGTGCCAGCAGCACCCTAGGGCAGGACAGGGGGCGGGCCACTGAAGCTTTCTTT.

This clone showed up just a few times. The chain links TRBV6-1 to TRBJ2-5, with D perhaps TRBD1 or TRBD2 (6 bases each). Between the trimmed V and J ends, which lost 0 bases and 1 base, there was a span of 27 bases. The CDR3 runs 21 residues. Germline loops: CDR1 MNHNS, CDR2 SASEGT. The CDR3 DNA sequence: TGTGCCAGCAGTGAAGCCATCCGCGGGACATCTACACCTTGGAGCCAAGAGACCCAGTACTTC. Protein sequence: CASSEAIRGTSTPWSQETQYF.

The chain uses TRBV28 and TRBJ1-5; 9 nucleotides agree with TRBD1. From germline, CDR1 is MDHEN and CDR2 SYDVKM. The CDR3 is 20 residues long. V gave up 2 bases and J gave up 0 bases; unmatched junction bases: 14. CDR3 bases: TGTGCCAGCAGTTTAATCATGACAGGGGGGATTGGGTATAGCAATCAGCCCCAGCATTTT. Translating gives CASSLIMTGGIGYSNQPQHF.

The chain has TRBV19 and TRBJ1-2; D may be TRBD1 (6 bases). Trimming took 7 bases from V and 1 from J, leaving 13 bases between them. This CDR3 is 14 amino acids long. Germline CDR1 is LNHDA and CDR2 is SQIVND (reference sequence). Written as DNA, the CDR3 is TGTGCCAGTAAAGGCGGGGGGCGTAACTATGGCTACACCTTC. Amino acids: CASKGGGRNYGYTF.

This clone was counted once. The V call is TRBV7-9, the J call TRBJ2-3, with TRBD2 matching over 9 bases. This CDR3 is 16 amino acids long. With V trimmed by 4 bases and J by 2 bases, 7 bases remained unmatched. Germline V gene data show CDR1 as SEHNR and CDR2 as FQNEAQ (reference sequence). The CDR3 loop reads CASSSSGTHNTDTQYF. CDR3 DNA: TGTGCCAGCAGCTCTAGCGGGACCCACAACACAGATACGCAGTATTTT.

The chain couples TRBV7-9 to TRBJ2-3; D is ambiguous. The CDR3 totals 12 residues. Trimming shortened V by 4 bases and J by 6 bases, and 8 bases separated the two germline ends. Per germline, CDR1 SEHNR and CDR2 FQNEAQ (reference sequence). The CDR3 region has the DNA TGTGCCAGCAGCTACCAGCACGATACGCAGTATTTT. Translation: CASSYQHDTQYF.

The chain carries TRBV5-1 and TRBJ1-2; TRBD1 is a possible D gene (5 bases). This CDR3 is 11 amino acids long. With 5 bases removed from V and 10 bases from J, the gap between germline ends came to 12 bases. Germline CDR1 and CDR2: SGHRS and YFSETQ. The CDR3 nucleotides read TGCGCCAGCAGTCTTGGGGGGGACTACACCTTC. Its protein is CASSLGGDYTF. Filled out from reference TRBV5-1 and TRBJ1-2, the complete variable domain reads KAGVTQTPRYLIKTRGQQVTLSCSPISGHRSVSWYQQTPGQGLQFLFEYFSETQRNKGNFPGRFSGRQFSNSRSEMNVSTLELGDSALYLCASSLGGDYTFGSGTRLTVV.

The rearrangement uses TRBV30 and TRBJ2-3, with TRBD1 identical over 10 bases. This CDR3 spans 14 amino acids. Germline trimming cut 1 base from V and 5 bases from J; bases unmatched to any gene: 3. Looked up from germline, CDR1 is GTSNPN and CDR2 is SVGIG (reference sequence). CDR3 loop: CAWSEDRGIDTQYF. Written as DNA, the CDR3 is TGTGCCTGGAGTGAGGACAGGGGGATAGATACGCAGTATTTT.

The gene calls are TRBV30 and TRBJ1-3; 7 nucleotides align to TRBD1. The V and J ends lost 0 bases and 9 bases, in that order; junction bases with no gene match: 8. Germline V CDR1 and CDR2: GTSNPN, SVGIG (reference sequence). This CDR3 is built from 14 residues. This chain's CDR3 is CAWSVEQGLRTIYF. DNA for the CDR3: TGTGCCTGGAGTGTAGAACAGGGGTTGCGCACCATATATTTT.

The chain uses TRBV28 and TRBJ1-4; D is perhaps TRBD1 (5 bases). The germline CDR1 and CDR2 sequences are MDHEN and SYDVKM. The CDR3 has 15 residues. V was clipped by 7 bases and J by 5 bases, with 17 bases between them. The CDR3 here is CASKGSRGDNEKLFF. The CDR3, as DNA: TGTGCCAGCAAGGGGAGCCGGGGCGACAATGAAAAACTGTTTTTT. The full variable domain, in which reference TRBV28 and TRBJ1-4 provide the parts outside the CDR3, is DVKVTQSSRYLVKRTGEKVFLECVQDMDHENMFWYRQDPGLGLRLIYFSYDVKMKEKGDIPEGYSVSREKKERFSLILESASTNQTSMYLCASKGSRGDNEKLFFGSGTQLSVL.

V and J are TRBV29-1 and TRBJ2-2, with D maybe TRBD1 (6 bases). The V end lost 5 bases, the J end lost 7 bases, and 14 bases lay between the germline ends. Per the germline V gene, CDR1 is SQVTM and CDR2 is ANQGSEA. The CDR3 has 13 residues. In DNA form, the CDR3 reads TGCAGCGTTTCAGGGGCCTCCGACGGGGAGCTGTTTTTT. Its translation is CSVSGASDGELFF.

For the CDR3, the DNA is TGTGCCAGCGGTGGGGGGTCTGGCTACACCTTC. It specifies CASGGGSGYTF. This chain joins TRBV19 and TRBJ1-2, with a tentative D call TRBD1 (5 bases). CDR3 size: 11 residues. V shed 9 bases and J shed 7 bases, with 12 bases lying between them. Germline V CDR1 and CDR2: LNHDA, SQIVND (reference sequence).

The chain uses TRBV29-1 and TRBJ2-5; D possibly uses TRBD1 or TRBD2 (5 bases each). CDR1 and CDR2 (germline): SQVTM, ANQGSEA. The CDR3 sequence is 16 residues long. With 2 bases removed from V and 2 bases from J, the gap between germline ends came to 18 bases. CDR3 DNA: TGCAGCGTTGAATATGGGACCGGGTGGGCACAAGAGACCCAGTACTTC. Its protein is CSVEYGTGWAQETQYF.

The chain uses TRBV7-8 and TRBJ2-3; D perhaps matches TRBD1 (5 bases). V was trimmed by 5 bases and J by 2 bases, leaving 8 bases between them. CDR1 and CDR2 (germline): SGHVS, FQNEAQ. CDR3 size: 13 residues. CDR3 nucleotides: TGTGCCAGCAGCACAGGACCCACAGATACGCAGTATTTT. It encodes CASSTGPTDTQYF.

This clone was recorded once. This chain links TRBV5-1 with TRBJ2-1, with 10 bases aligning to TRBD1. Germline trimming cut 4 bases from V and 4 bases from J; bases unmatched to any gene: 5. The germline gives CDR1 SGHRS, CDR2 YFSETQ. This CDR3 has 15 amino acids. The CDR3 bases are TGCGCCAGCAGCCAAGGGACAGGGGCGTACAATGAGCAGTTCTTC. Its translation: CASSQGTGAYNEQFF.

This clone was recorded a few times. The chain joins TRBV11-2 to TRBJ1-5; D is uncertain. Germline values: CDR1 SGHAT, CDR2 FQNNGV. V lost 1 base, J lost 5 bases, and 6 bases lay in between. This CDR3 has 13 residues. CDR3 amino acids: CASSLVGDQPQHF. CDR3 nucleotides: TGTGCCAGCAGCTTAGTAGGAGATCAGCCCCAGCATTTT.

The chain's CDR3 is CASSSPNTDTQYF. Written as DNA, the CDR3 is TGTGCCAGCAGCTCCCCCAACACAGATACGCAGTATTTT. The rearrangement links TRBV7-2 to TRBJ2-3; D gene uncertain. From germline, CDR1 is SGHTA and CDR2 FQGNSA. The germline V and J ends were trimmed by 4 bases and 2 bases, with 7 bases remaining between them. The CDR3 extends over 13 amino acids.

This chain uses TRBV29-1 with TRBJ2-7; TRBD1 aligns across 9 bases. Trimming removed 2 bases from V and 4 bases from J; junction bases left unmatched: 12. CDR3 length: 16 amino acids. Germline assignment: CDR1 SQVTM and CDR2 ANQGSEA. In DNA form, the CDR3 reads TGCAGCGTTGAACGGAGACAGGGGGTTTATGAGTACGAGCAGTACTTC. Protein: CSVERRQGVYEYEQYF.

The V gene is TRBV28, the J gene TRBJ2-7, with a possible D match to TRBD2 (5 bases). V was pared by 5 bases and J by 2 bases, with 10 bases between. This CDR3 is built from 13 residues. Germline V gene lookup returns CDR1 MDHEN and CDR2 SYDVKM. The CDR3 loop is CASSPGLPYEQYF. CDR3 DNA sequence: TGTGCCAGCAGTCCAGGACTTCCCTACGAGCAGTACTTC.

About this clone itself: Other DNA sequences within the sample encode an identical CDR3. The V and J genes are TRBV18 and TRBJ1-6; possibly TRBD1 for D (5 bases). The CDR3 covers 15 residues. Germline-derived CDR1 and CDR2 are KGHSH and LQKENI. V dropped 1 base and J dropped 5 bases, with 9 bases sitting between them. CDR3 residues: CASSPLGTDNSPLHF. The CDR3 DNA reads as TGTGCCAGCTCACCACTGGGGACCGATAATTCACCCCTCCACTTT.

V usage is TRBV25-1 and J usage is TRBJ2-2, with TRBD2 matching 8 bases. The germline CDR1 and CDR2 sequences are MGHDK and SYGVNS. Unmatched junction bases numbered 7, after V lost 3 bases and J lost 7 bases. The CDR3 length is 15 residues. The CDR3 protein is CASSDLGLEGGELFF. The CDR3 DNA sequence: TGTGCCAGCAGTGATCTGGGACTAGAAGGCGGGGAGCTGTTTTTT.

This chain joins TRBV6-2 or TRBV6-3 and TRBJ2-7; D is possibly TRBD2 (6 bases). Trimming cost V 2 bases and J 7 bases, with 12 bases left between them. Germline loops: CDR1 MNHEY, CDR2 SVGEGT. CDR3 size: 13 residues. The CDR3 nucleotides read TGTGCCAGCAGTTACGGACTAACCCTGGAGCAGTACTTC. Translating it yields CASSYGLTLEQYF.

This chain links TRBV3-1 (or the pseudogene TRBV3-2) with TRBJ1-5; 7 bases align to TRBD1. The CDR3 runs to 13 residues. Trimming took 4 bases from V and 4 from J; bases not matched to a gene: 1. Germline loops: CDR1 LGHDT, CDR2 YNNKEL (reference sequence). The DNA for the CDR3 is TGTGCCAGCAGCCTACAGGGGAATCAGCCCCAGCATTTT. Protein: CASSLQGNQPQHF.

This chain joins TRBV19 and TRBJ2-6; D uncertain. This CDR3 contains 14 residues. V lost 5 bases to trimming and J lost 0 bases, with 5 bases between them. The germline CDR1 and CDR2 sequences are LNHDA and SQIVND (reference sequence). The CDR3 DNA reads as TGTGCCAGTAGTTTCGGCTCTGGGGCCAACGTCCTGACTTTC. Its translation: CASSFGSGANVLTF.

The CDR3: CASSLDPGTEAFF. CDR3 sequence (DNA): TGTGCCAGCTCCCTTGATCCGGGGACTGAAGCTTTCTTT. This chain uses TRBV18 with TRBJ1-1; no reliable D call. Trimming took off 6 bases at V and 5 bases at J, with 13 bases between the two ends. The CDR3 loop spans 13 amino acids. Germline CDR1 is KGHSH and CDR2 is LQKENI.

The gene calls are TRBV9 and TRBJ2-1, with 10 bases lining up with TRBD2. The ends lost 4 bases at V and 3 bases at J; junction bases unmatched: 7. This CDR3 comprises 16 residues. Germline CDR1 SGDLS, CDR2 YYNGEE. The CDR3 reads CASSPGTSGNYNEQFF. The DNA of the CDR3 is TGTGCCAGCAGCCCCGGCACTAGCGGGAACTACAATGAGCAGTTCTTC.

The chain has TRBV28 and TRBJ1-2; possibly TRBD1 for D (5 bases). The germline V gene encodes CDR1 MDHEN and CDR2 SYDVKM. V was cut by 7 bases and J by 4 bases, with 13 bases left in between. CDR3 size: 13 residues. The CDR3 sequence: CASTPGAAYGYTF. The CDR3 nucleotides read TGTGCCAGCACCCCCGGGGCAGCCTATGGCTACACCTTC.

V and J are TRBV6-5 and TRBJ1-2, with unresolved D. Germline CDR1 and CDR2: MNHEY and SVGAGI. Trimming took off 4 bases at V and 4 bases at J, with 7 bases between the two ends. CDR3 length: 12 amino acids. CDR3 sequence: CASSSFAYGYTF. In nucleotides, the CDR3 is TGTGCCAGCAGTTCTTTTGCCTATGGCTACACCTTC.